The 24 T cell receptor beta chains below were found in one sample sequenced in a study of shared T cell receptors in the human thymus. Method: immunoSEQ multiplex PCR; TCRdb's copy keeps in-frame clones and lacks some. The table records some 760,000 clones, 80% to 90% of them present only once. In addition, the sample was reused for a study of human thymus T cells.

The sample was thymocytes. The receptors here all came from a girl under three years old with a congenital heart defect.

This clone is a singleton in its sample. This chain uses TRBV6-1 with TRBJ1-3; D gene uncertain. The V end was cut by 6 bases, the J end by 2 bases, with 11 bases between. The CDR3 runs 14 residues. CDR1 and CDR2 from the germline V gene are MNHNS and SASEGT. CDR3 region: CASSREGTGNTIYF. CDR3 nucleotide sequence: TGTGCCAGCAGCCGGGAAGGTACTGGAAACACCATATATTTT.

J is TRBJ1-1 and V is TRBV6-1, with D perhaps matching TRBD1 (5 bases). CDR1 and CDR2 from the germline V gene are MNHNS and SASEGT. There are 15 residues in the CDR3. Between the trimmed V and J ends, which lost 3 bases and 1 base, there was a span of 12 bases. CDR3 region: CASSDRVGPNTEAFF. In DNA, the CDR3 is TGTGCCAGCAGTGACAGGGTTGGGCCGAACACTGAAGCTTTCTTT.

This clone was counted only a few times. The rearrangement uses TRBV7-9 and TRBJ1-2; 8 bases are shared with TRBD1. This CDR3 spans 14 amino acids. With V trimmed by 3 bases and J by 6 bases, 6 bases remained unmatched. Per the germline V gene, CDR1 is SEHNR and CDR2 is FQNEAQ (reference sequence). The CDR3 sequence: CASSLDREMDGYTF. In DNA, the CDR3 is TGTGCCAGCAGCTTGGACAGGGAGATGGATGGCTACACCTTC.

The chain couples TRBV7-6 to TRBJ2-1; D call uncertain. V was shortened by 5 bases and J by 7 bases, with 6 bases between the two germline ends. CDR3 length: 11 residues. The germline V gene encodes CDR1 SGHVS and CDR2 FNYEAQ. The CDR3 is CASSALNEQFF. The DNA for the CDR3 is TGTGCCAGCAGCGCACTTAATGAGCAGTTCTTC.

The V gene is TRBV19, the J gene TRBJ2-1; unclear D gene. CDR1 and CDR2 from the germline V gene are LNHDA and SQIVND (reference sequence). Between the trimmed V and J ends, which lost 3 bases and 0 bases, there was a span of 9 bases. The CDR3 extends over 15 amino acids. CDR3 residues: CASSIVAYSYNEQFF. The CDR3 DNA is TGTGCCAGTAGTATTGTGGCTTACTCCTACAATGAGCAGTTCTTC.

This chain joins TRBV18 and TRBJ2-7; 9 positions match TRBD1. The germline V gene encodes CDR1 KGHSH and CDR2 LQKENI. CDR3 length: 15 amino acids. V gave up 2 bases and J gave up 3 bases; unmatched junction bases: 5. The CDR3 DNA is TGTGCCAGCTCACCAACCGGGACAGGGAACTACGAGCAGTACTTC. It is translated as CASSPTGTGNYEQYF.

This chain links TRBV7-6 with TRBJ1-2; D call uncertain. Germline CDR1 is SGHVS and CDR2 is FNYEAQ. This CDR3 is built from 15 residues. The germline V and J ends were trimmed by 5 bases and 7 bases, with 20 bases remaining between them. In DNA, the CDR3 is TGTGCCAGCAGCGACCCCTACACAGCTGATGTTGGCTACACCTTC. Residues: CASSDPYTADVGYTF.

This clone was counted a single time. The J gene is TRBJ1-4, the V gene TRBV5-1; D call uncertain. The CDR3 sequence is 15 residues long. Trimming shortened V by 4 bases and J by 0 bases, and 10 bases separated the two germline ends. CDR1 and CDR2 (germline): SGHRS, YFSETQ. The CDR3 protein is CASSRGSATNEKLFF. The CDR3 nucleotides are TGCGCCAGCAGCCGTGGTTCGGCAACTAATGAAAAACTGTTTTTT.

For this clone: Distinct nucleotide sequences in the sample also encode this CDR3. The rearrangement joins TRBV28 to TRBJ2-7; D is ambiguous. The CDR3 runs 11 residues. Germline loops: CDR1 MDHEN, CDR2 SYDVKM. Trimming cost V 5 bases and J 4 bases, with 6 bases left between them. CDR3 coding DNA: TGTGCCAGCAGTCCAGGATACGAGCAGTACTTC. This sequence encodes CASSPGYEQYF. The full variable domain, completed using reference TRBV28 and TRBJ2-7, is DVKVTQSSRYLVKRTGEKVFLECVQDMDHENMFWYRQDPGLGLRLIYFSYDVKMKEKGDIPEGYSVSREKKERFSLILESASTNQTSMYLCASSPGYEQYFGPGTRLTVT.

The sample holds one count of this clone. The CDR3 DNA reads as TGTGCCAGCAGCTTGGGACAGCACCTCTATGGCTACACCTTC. Residues: CASSLGQHLYGYTF. The chain recombines TRBV5-8 with TRBJ1-2; the D gene is possibly TRBD1 (5 bases). Trimming shortened V by 0 bases and J by 4 bases, and 10 bases separated the two germline ends. The CDR3 runs 14 residues. Germline CDR1 is SGHTS and CDR2 is YDEGEE.

The chain links TRBV7-9 to TRBJ2-6, with 8 bases identical to TRBD1. This CDR3 spans 19 amino acids. With 8 bases clipped from V and 0 bases from J, the junction kept 15 bases outside the gene matches. CDR1 and CDR2 from the germline V gene are SEHNR and FQNEAQ (reference sequence). The CDR3 DNA is TGTGCCAGCCCGGTAAAACAGGGGGTTAGAAGCTCTGGGGCCAACGTCCTGACTTTC. It yields the protein CASPVKQGVRSSGANVLTF.

The rearrangement uses TRBV7-2 and TRBJ2-5, with D tentatively TRBD1 (5 bases). The V end lost 4 bases, the J end lost 5 bases, and 11 bases lay between the germline ends. Looked up from germline, CDR1 is SGHTA and CDR2 is FQGNSA. The CDR3 covers 13 residues. The CDR3 region has the DNA TGTGCCAGCAGCTGTGACAGTTGGGAGACCCAGTACTTC. This encodes CASSCDSWETQYF.

The J gene is TRBJ2-4, the V gene TRBV6-1; D unclear. CDR3 length: 18 residues. The germline V gene has CDR1 MNHNS and CDR2 SASEGT. Trimming removed 2 bases at V and 0 bases at J, with 17 bases between. CDR3 sequence (DNA): TGTGCCAGCAGTGAATTTCTCGCTCCCCACAGAGCCAAAAACATTCAGTACTTC. This gives the protein CASSEFLAPHRAKNIQYF.

CDR3 sequence: CASSVRGLAGINEQFF. CDR3 coding DNA: TGTGCCAGCAGCGTTAGAGGCCTAGCGGGGATCAATGAGCAGTTCTTC. The rearrangement joins TRBV9 to TRBJ2-1; TRBD2 aligns across 9 bases. The CDR3 runs to 16 residues. After removal of 2 bases from V and 6 bases from J, the junction contained 9 bases not matched to a gene. Per germline, CDR1 SGDLS and CDR2 YYNGEE.

V is TRBV9 and J is TRBJ1-3, with TRBD1 matching 7 bases. The J segment lost 2 bases and the V segment lost 6 bases, leaving 5 bases of the junction unmatched. In germline, CDR1 is SGDLS, CDR2 YYNGEE. The CDR3 is 14 residues long. CDR3 region: CASKPGGAGNTIYF. CDR3 DNA: TGTGCCAGCAAACCAGGGGGAGCTGGAAACACCATATATTTT.

The chain uses TRBV9 and TRBJ1-2, with D possibly being TRBD1 (6 bases). The CDR3 runs 14 residues. V was cut by 0 bases and J by 4 bases, with 10 bases left in between. Germline V lookup: CDR1 SGDLS, CDR2 YYNGEE. CDR3 DNA sequence: TGTGCCAGCAGCGTAGGGACAGTTCTCTATGGCTACACCTTC. It codes for CASSVGTVLYGYTF. Looking up the rest from reference TRBV9 and TRBJ1-2 gives the full variable domain: DSGVTQTPKHLITATGQRVTLRCSPRSGDLSVYWYQQSLDQGLQFLIQYYNGEERAKGNILERFSAQQFPDLHSELNLSSLELGDSALYFCASSVGTVLYGYTFGSGTRLTVV.

The CDR3 nucleotides read TGCGCCAGCAGTCTACCGGGACTAGGACTAACGTACAATGAGCAGTTCTTC. Encoded protein: CASSLPGLGLTYNEQFF. The chain has TRBV4-1 and TRBJ2-1, with 8 bases identical to TRBD2. This CDR3 has 17 amino acids. V trimming: 6 bases; J trimming: 4 bases; junction bases outside the gene matches: 14. Germline values: CDR1 MGHRA, CDR2 YSYEKL.

The V and J genes are TRBV7-8 and TRBJ2-2; 9 bases map to TRBD1. The length of the CDR3 is 16 residues. V trimming: 3 bases; J trimming: 7 bases; junction bases outside the gene matches: 9. Germline CDR1 and CDR2: SGHVS and FQNEAQ. CDR3 in DNA: TGTGCCAGCAGCTTCGGGACAGGGCGGTTTAGCGGGGAGCTGTTTTTT. Protein product: CASSFGTGRFSGELFF.

The chain joins TRBV1 to TRBJ2-1; TRBD2, the table's D call, was not compared with the DNA. TRBV1 is a pseudogene. CDR3 size: 21 residues. The CDR3 nucleotides are TGCACCAGCAGCCAAGATCAGCCGCGACTAGCGGGGTGGTGGGGGTACAATGAGCAGTTCTTC. It is translated as CTSSQDQPRLAGWWGYNEQFF.

The chain recombines TRBV28 with TRBJ2-2; TRBD1 aligns across 8 bases. The junction had 3 bases not matched to a gene; V was cut back by 5 bases and J by 4 bases. The CDR3 contains 14 residues. The V gene's germline CDR1 is MDHEN and CDR2 SYDVKM. CDR3 sequence reads: CASSHRGATGELFF. The CDR3 nucleotides read TGTGCCAGCAGTCACAGGGGGGCCACCGGGGAGCTGTTTTTT.

This sequence joins TRBV4-2 and TRBJ1-2; 8 bases fit TRBD1. Germline lookup yields CDR1 LGHNA and CDR2 YNFKEQ. CDR3 length: 16 residues. J was trimmed by 1 base and V by 3 bases; bases with no gene match: 7. The CDR3 loop is CASSHTDRDDNYGYTF. The CDR3 region has the DNA TGTGCCAGCAGCCATACGGACAGGGACGATAACTATGGCTACACCTTC.

The chain is built from TRBV7-9 and TRBJ1-1; the match to TRBD1 covers 8 bases. The CDR3 totals 15 residues. Germline V lookup: CDR1 SEHNR, CDR2 FQNEAQ (reference sequence). Trimming took 4 bases from V and 4 from J; bases not matched to a gene: 8. In DNA form, the CDR3 reads TGTGCCAGCAGCTCCCGGACAGGGTTCGTCACTGAAGCTTTCTTT. This codes for CASSSRTGFVTEAFF.

The chain recombines TRBV27 with TRBJ2-3; 8 positions match TRBD2. CDR1 and CDR2 from the germline V gene are MNHEY and SMNVEV (reference sequence). The CDR3 length is 15 residues. J lost 5 bases, V lost 7 bases, and 11 bases had no gene match. CDR3 coding DNA: TGTGCCAGCAACAAAGAGGGGACTAGGGTAGATACGCAGTATTTT. Protein: CASNKEGTRVDTQYF.

DNA of the CDR3: TGTGCCAGCAGCACTCTACGACGACAGGGGGCAAAGGCTTTCTTT. Translation gives CASSTLRRQGAKAFF. The rearrangement joins TRBV21-1 to TRBJ1-1; no check of the table's D call, TRBD1, against the DNA was made. TRBV21-1 is designated a pseudogene. The CDR3 is 15 amino acids.